The rows below give T cell receptor beta chains drawn from one sample of a study of T cell repertoires in cytomegalovirus infection. TCRdb used MiXCR to reprocess the reads, holding one entry per CDR3 protein. This table holds 140,000 to 150,000 distinct CDR3 sequences, 25% to 35% found once. Antigens for these TCRs are unknown. The sequencing here drew on CD8+ T cells from cultured PBMCs, taken from culture after CMV antigen stimulation. These receptors came from a human donor in good health (CMV status not recorded). Some clones in this sample may be carry-over from other donors' samples. Both conserved end residues are part of each CDR3. Each record gives: D gene, V gene, clone size, J gene, CDR3 DNA, CDR3 protein. D genes are given only for firm matches. Where a row states a size, it is once, few, many or the class of an expanded clone; other rows omit it.

d_gene: .; v_gene: TRBV2; abundance: .; j_gene: TRBJ2-7; CDR3nt: TGTGCCAGCAGTGAGGTGGACCAAGGGCCCTACGAGCAGTACTTC; CDR3aa: CASSEVDQGPYEQYF
d_gene: TRBD2; v_gene: TRBV20-1; abundance: .; j_gene: TRBJ2-3; CDR3nt: TGCAGTGCTAGAGATCCCCTAGCGGTCCCCCGGCCGGGCACAGATACGCAGTATTTT; CDR3aa: CSARDPLAVPRPGTDTQYF
d_gene: .; v_gene: TRBV6-1; abundance: .; j_gene: TRBJ2-3; CDR3nt: TGTGCCAGCAGTGAAGGGGCGCTTAGCACAGATACGCAGTATTTT; CDR3aa: CASSEGALSTDTQYF
d_gene: TRBD1; v_gene: TRBV2; abundance: few; j_gene: TRBJ2-5; CDR3nt: TGTGCCAGCAGTGCAGGGACAGGAGCAGAGACCCAGTACTTC; CDR3aa: CASSAGTGAETQYF
d_gene: .; v_gene: TRBV7-9; abundance: few; j_gene: TRBJ1-2; CDR3nt: TGTGCCAGCAGCTTAAATGGACAGAACTATGGCTACACCTTC; CDR3aa: CASSLNGQNYGYTF
d_gene: TRBD2; v_gene: TRBV2; abundance: .; j_gene: TRBJ2-5; CDR3nt: TGTGCCAGCACCGGGGCCCAAGCGGGGGTAACCCAGTACTTC; CDR3aa: CASTGAQAGVTQYF
d_gene: .; v_gene: TRBV6-2/TRBV6-3; abundance: few; j_gene: TRBJ2-6; CDR3nt: TGTGCCAGCAGAATTACAGGAAGCTCTGGGGCCAACGTCCTGACTTTC; CDR3aa: CASRITGSSGANVLTF
d_gene: TRBD1; v_gene: TRBV3-1; abundance: .; j_gene: TRBJ1-2; CDR3nt: TGTGCCAGCAGCTTTCCCGGGACAGGCTATGGCTACACCTTC; CDR3aa: CASSFPGTGYGYTF
d_gene: .; v_gene: TRBV12-3/TRBV12-4; abundance: few; j_gene: TRBJ2-3; CDR3nt: TGTGCCAGCAGTCATCGAACGACAGAGGACACAGATACGCAGTATTTT; CDR3aa: CASSHRTTEDTDTQYF
d_gene: .; v_gene: TRBV6-5; abundance: .; j_gene: TRBJ1-6; CDR3nt: TGTGCCAGCAGTTACCCCGGCGGGGCTTATTCACCCCTCCACTTT; CDR3aa: CASSYPGGAYSPLHF
d_gene: TRBD1; v_gene: TRBV19; abundance: .; j_gene: TRBJ1-6; CDR3nt: TGTGCCAGTAGTACTAATCTGGCTTCGGACAGGACCCTTAATTCACCCCTCCACTTT; CDR3aa: CASSTNLASDRTLNSPLHF
d_gene: .; v_gene: TRBV28; abundance: many; j_gene: TRBJ1-5; CDR3nt: TGTGCCAGCTCTACAGGTTTACAGCCCCAGCATTTT; CDR3aa: CASSTGLQPQHF
d_gene: .; v_gene: TRBV7-2; abundance: many; j_gene: TRBJ2-1; CDR3nt: TGTGCCAGCAGCCCCTCAACCTACAATGAGCAGTTCTTC; CDR3aa: CASSPSTYNEQFF
d_gene: .; v_gene: TRBV28; abundance: .; j_gene: TRBJ2-7; CDR3nt: TGTGCCAGCAGCCCAGGACAAGGGGGGACCTACGAGCAGTACTTC; CDR3aa: CASSPGQGGTYEQYF
d_gene: .; v_gene: TRBV9; abundance: .; j_gene: TRBJ2-3; CDR3nt: TGTGCCAGCAGCCCCATGGGTGGGTACTCCACAGATACGCAGTATTTT; CDR3aa: CASSPMGGYSTDTQYF
d_gene: .; v_gene: TRBV27; abundance: few; j_gene: TRBJ1-1; CDR3nt: TGTGCCAGCAGTTTATTTCTCGGGGTGAACACTGAAGCTTTCTTT; CDR3aa: CASSLFLGVNTEAFF
d_gene: .; v_gene: TRBV7-6; abundance: many; j_gene: TRBJ1-2; CDR3nt: TGTGCCAGCAGCCAGTGGGGGGGCGCGGACTATGGCTACACCTTC; CDR3aa: CASSQWGGADYGYTF
d_gene: TRBD2; v_gene: TRBV7-8; abundance: .; j_gene: TRBJ2-7; CDR3nt: TGTGCCAGCAGCCTAGGCCCATCGGGGGGATACTCCTACGAGCAGTACTTC; CDR3aa: CASSLGPSGGYSYEQYF
d_gene: .; v_gene: TRBV2; abundance: once; j_gene: TRBJ2-2; CDR3nt: TGTGCCAGCAGTGATACGGGGCCCTCCGGGGAGCTGTTTTTT; CDR3aa: CASSDTGPSGELFF
d_gene: .; v_gene: TRBV7-9; abundance: .; j_gene: TRBJ2-4; CDR3nt: TGTGCCGGCGGCTTAGCGCTATCGGGGGCTGATCTAGCCAAAAACATTCAGTACTTC; CDR3aa: CAGGLALSGADLAKNIQYF
d_gene: TRBD1; v_gene: TRBV7-2; abundance: few; j_gene: TRBJ1-4; CDR3nt: TGTGCCAGCAGCGGGTCGTGGACAGGGCTAGAAAAACTGTTTTTT; CDR3aa: CASSGSWTGLEKLFF
d_gene: TRBD1; v_gene: TRBV7-9; abundance: few; j_gene: TRBJ2-1; CDR3nt: TGTGCCAGCAGCTTAGGGACAGGGGTATCCTACAATGAGCAGTTCTTC; CDR3aa: CASSLGTGVSYNEQFF
d_gene: TRBD1; v_gene: TRBV27; abundance: .; j_gene: TRBJ1-2; CDR3nt: TGTGCCAGCAGTTTGGGCAGGGGGCCTTATGGCTACACCTTC; CDR3aa: CASSLGRGPYGYTF
d_gene: .; v_gene: TRBV6-5; abundance: .; j_gene: TRBJ1-3; CDR3nt: TGTGCCAGCAGCTATGATCAGTTTTTCTCTGGAAACACCATATATTTT; CDR3aa: CASSYDQFFSGNTIYF
d_gene: .; v_gene: TRBV15; abundance: few; j_gene: TRBJ1-2; CDR3nt: TGTGCCACCAGCAGAGATCGGGCGGGGGATGGCTACACCTTC; CDR3aa: CATSRDRAGDGYTF
d_gene: .; v_gene: TRBV18; abundance: .; j_gene: TRBJ2-5; CDR3nt: TGTGCCAGCTCACCACCCCCGACAGGCCCAGAGACCCAGTACTTC; CDR3aa: CASSPPPTGPETQYF
d_gene: .; v_gene: TRBV5-4; abundance: .; j_gene: TRBJ1-1; CDR3nt: TGTGCCAGCAGCTCGATCGGACTATCGGACACTGAAGCTTTCTTT; CDR3aa: CASSSIGLSDTEAFF
d_gene: .; v_gene: TRBV6-5; abundance: once; j_gene: TRBJ1-5; CDR3nt: TGTGCCAGCAGTTATGGTGGGATCAATCAGCCCCAGCATTTT; CDR3aa: CASSYGGINQPQHF
d_gene: .; v_gene: TRBV9; abundance: .; j_gene: TRBJ2-3; CDR3nt: TGTGCCAGCAGCGCCCCGAGCCCGGGAGATACGCAGTATTTT; CDR3aa: CASSAPSPGDTQYF
d_gene: .; v_gene: TRBV7-8; abundance: few; j_gene: TRBJ2-3; CDR3nt: TGTGCCAGCAGCTTGGCAGGCCTGGGGGATACGCAGTATTTT; CDR3aa: CASSLAGLGDTQYF
d_gene: TRBD1; v_gene: TRBV7-2; abundance: few; j_gene: TRBJ2-7; CDR3nt: TGTGCCAGCAGCTTAAGCCGGGACAGGGGGTACGAGCAGTACTTC; CDR3aa: CASSLSRDRGYEQYF
d_gene: .; v_gene: TRBV5-1; abundance: .; j_gene: TRBJ2-7; CDR3nt: TGCGCCAGCAGCTTGGAACAGTTTTCCTACGAGCAGTACTTC; CDR3aa: CASSLEQFSYEQYF
d_gene: .; v_gene: TRBV7-2; abundance: many; j_gene: TRBJ2-2; CDR3nt: TGTGCCAGCAGCTTAACAGGGACTACCAAGACCGGGGAGCTGTTTTTT; CDR3aa: CASSLTGTTKTGELFF
d_gene: TRBD1; v_gene: TRBV28; abundance: .; j_gene: TRBJ2-7; CDR3nt: TGTGCCAGCAGGGAAACAGGGGGCGAGCAGTACTTC; CDR3aa: CASRETGGEQYF
d_gene: TRBD2; v_gene: TRBV7-2; abundance: many; j_gene: TRBJ2-1; CDR3nt: TGTGCCAGCAGCTTATTAGCGGGGGGGCTGAATGAGCAGTTCTTC; CDR3aa: CASSLLAGGLNEQFF
d_gene: .; v_gene: TRBV6-5; abundance: few; j_gene: TRBJ2-4; CDR3nt: TGTGCCAGCAGTTACTTCCGCGGGTCCAAAAACATTCAGTACTTC; CDR3aa: CASSYFRGSKNIQYF
d_gene: .; v_gene: TRBV6-6; abundance: few; j_gene: TRBJ2-3; CDR3nt: TGTGCCAGCCGCGGGCTATCCACAGATACGCAGTATTTT; CDR3aa: CASRGLSTDTQYF
d_gene: TRBD1; v_gene: TRBV5-1; abundance: many; j_gene: TRBJ2-4; CDR3nt: TGCGCCAGCAGCTTGGACCCCCTGACAGGGGAGGTGGACATTCAGTACTTC; CDR3aa: CASSLDPLTGEVDIQYF
d_gene: TRBD2; v_gene: TRBV12-3/TRBV12-4; abundance: few; j_gene: TRBJ2-3; CDR3nt: TGTGCCAGCAGTCCCGGACTAGCGGGGGGCGAAACAGATACGCAGTATTTT; CDR3aa: CASSPGLAGGETDTQYF
d_gene: .; v_gene: TRBV7-8; abundance: few; j_gene: TRBJ2-1; CDR3nt: TGTGCCAGCAGCTTAGCGGGGCGATACTACAATGAGCAGTTCTTC; CDR3aa: CASSLAGRYYNEQFF
d_gene: .; v_gene: TRBV15; abundance: .; j_gene: TRBJ2-2; CDR3nt: TGTGCCACCAGCAGACTCTTTGAGCAGGGCGGTAACACCGGGGAGCTGTTTTTT; CDR3aa: CATSRLFEQGGNTGELFF
d_gene: TRBD2; v_gene: TRBV24-1; abundance: .; j_gene: TRBJ2-5; CDR3nt: TGTGCCACCAGTGACATTAGCGGGGGGGCGTCTGGAGAGACCCAGTACTTC; CDR3aa: CATSDISGGASGETQYF
d_gene: .; v_gene: TRBV28; abundance: .; j_gene: TRBJ1-1; CDR3nt: TGTGCCAGCAGTCCACGATGGGGCAGCAACACTGAAGCTTTCTTT; CDR3aa: CASSPRWGSNTEAFF
d_gene: TRBD2; v_gene: TRBV12-3/TRBV12-4; abundance: few; j_gene: TRBJ2-1; CDR3nt: TGTGCCAGCAGCGGGGGACTAGCGGGGGGTCGGAATGAGCAGTTCTTC; CDR3aa: CASSGGLAGGRNEQFF
d_gene: .; v_gene: TRBV7-8; abundance: .; j_gene: TRBJ1-5; CDR3nt: TGTGCCAGCAGCTTGGGGGACCAGAGGGAGCATTTT; CDR3aa: CASSLGDQREHF
d_gene: .; v_gene: TRBV7-8; abundance: few; j_gene: TRBJ2-3; CDR3nt: TGTGCCAGCAGCTTAGCGGCCGGGGGCACAGATACGCAGTATTTT; CDR3aa: CASSLAAGGTDTQYF
d_gene: .; v_gene: TRBV24-1; abundance: .; j_gene: TRBJ2-7; CDR3nt: TGTGCCACCTTCGAAGTACCTAACTCCTACGAGCAGTACTTC; CDR3aa: CATFEVPNSYEQYF
d_gene: .; v_gene: TRBV7-6; abundance: few; j_gene: TRBJ1-6; CDR3nt: TGTGCCAGCAGCTCAGAAGGGGTTTTGAATTCACCCCTCCACTTT; CDR3aa: CASSSEGVLNSPLHF